These T cell receptor beta chains were read from a single sample in a study of identical twins. TCRdb fed the 5' RACE reads into MiXCR, producing one record per CDR3 protein. Here the sample spans nearly 900,000 distinct CDR3 sequences, approximately 13% being singletons. In addition, the sample was reused for a study of yellow fever vaccine responses in identical twins.

Sequencing used PBMCs. These receptors were taken from a woman between 18 and 29 years old in good health. Both conserved end residues are part of each CDR3. Fields, in order: V gene, J gene, clone size, D gene, CDR3 protein, CDR3 DNA. The D gene is left open where the match is weak. The size entry is marked missing in some rows and otherwise reads once, few, many or a size class.

TRBV7-6,TRBJ1-2,few,NA,CASSSTMASSHGYTF,TGTGCCAGCAGCTCAACAATGGCTTCCTCCCATGGCTACACCTTC
TRBV7-2,TRBJ1-1,few,NA,CAIPPQFSWGNTEAFF,TGTGCCATCCCCCCACAGTTCTCCTGGGGGAACACTGAAGCTTTCTTT
TRBV6-1,TRBJ1-5,many,NA,CASSEPGWQPQHF,TGTGCCAGCAGTGAACCAGGTTGGCAGCCCCAGCATTTT
TRBV5-1,TRBJ2-7,NA,TRBD2,CASSLSGGGRADGTYEQYF,TGCGCCAGCAGCTTGTCTGGGGGTGGGAGGGCCGACGGAACCTACGAGCAGTACTTC
TRBV5-1,TRBJ2-7,NA,NA,CASSLWTATGEQYF,TGCGCCAGCAGCTTGTGGACAGCAACGGGCGAGCAGTACTTC
TRBV3-1,TRBJ2-5,many,TRBD2,CASSHGTSAETQYF,TGTGCCAGCAGCCATGGGACTAGTGCAGAGACCCAGTACTTC
TRBV7-9,TRBJ2-2,NA,NA,CTSSPMELFF,TGTACCAGCAGCCCCATGGAGCTGTTTTTT
TRBV9,TRBJ2-1,few,NA,CASSGSSEGVSYNEQFF,TGTGCCAGCAGCGGTTCTAGCGAGGGGGTCTCCTACAATGAGCAGTTCTTC
TRBV5-1,TRBJ2-1,NA,TRBD2,CASSPGAGGHYNEQFF,TGCGCCAGCAGCCCGGGTGCGGGGGGGCACTACAATGAGCAGTTCTTC
TRBV6-5,TRBJ1-1,NA,TRBD1,CASSSDRGHTEAFF,TGTGCCAGCAGTTCGGACAGGGGCCACACTGAAGCTTTCTTT
TRBV27,TRBJ2-1,few,TRBD1,CASSADRIGGDEQFF,TGTGCCAGCAGTGCGGACAGGATTGGGGGAGATGAGCAGTTCTTC
TRBV5-1,TRBJ1-2,many,NA,CASSTGQVYGYTF,TGCGCCAGCAGCACGGGACAAGTCTATGGCTACACCTTC
TRBV10-1,TRBJ2-2,NA,NA,CASQFSGNTGELFF,TGCGCCAGCCAATTTAGCGGGAACACCGGGGAGCTGTTTTTT
TRBV15,TRBJ2-3,few,NA,CATSPIVGGNTQYF,TGTGCCACCAGCCCGATCGTAGGCGGCAATACGCAGTATTTT
TRBV4-2,TRBJ2-1,NA,NA,CASSPTSVSSYNEQFF,TGTGCCAGCAGCCCAACCAGCGTGAGCTCCTACAATGAGCAGTTCTTC
TRBV5-1,TRBJ2-1,NA,TRBD2,CASSLASSREGHRQFF,TGCGCCAGCAGCTTGGCCTCCAGCCGGGAGGGGCATAGGCAGTTCTTC
TRBV28,TRBJ2-3,few,NA,CASSSLLAADTDTQYF,TGTGCCAGCAGTTCGCTGCTAGCAGCCGACACAGATACGCAGTATTTT
TRBV24-1,TRBJ1-1,few,NA,CATREGLNTEAFF,TGTGCCACCAGAGAGGGGTTGAACACTGAAGCTTTCTTT
TRBV5-1,TRBJ2-1,NA,TRBD2,CASSLDGRANSEQFF,TGCGCCAGCAGCTTGGACGGGAGGGCCAATAGTGAGCAGTTCTTC
TRBV6-1,TRBJ1-6,few,NA,CASWGGNNSPLHF,TGTGCCAGCTGGGGGGGGAACAATTCACCCCTCCACTTT
TRBV15,TRBJ2-3,few,TRBD2,CATSRTTSSTDTQYF,TGTGCCACCAGCAGAACGACTAGCAGCACAGATACGCAGTATTTT
TRBV15,TRBJ2-1,few,NA,CATSRGDAWDSLNEQFF,TGTGCCACCAGCAGAGGGGACGCCTGGGACTCCCTCAATGAGCAGTTCTTC
TRBV4-1,TRBJ2-2,many,NA,CASSTLRGTGVRGDTGELFF,TGCGCCAGCAGCACTCTTCGAGGAACGGGAGTCAGGGGCGACACCGGGGAGCTGTTTTTT
TRBV20-1,TRBJ2-1,many,NA,CSASGPQRSHEQFF,TGCAGTGCTTCCGGACCCCAGAGATCCCATGAGCAGTTCTTC
TRBV3-1,TRBJ2-1,NA,NA,CASSQDILGYNEQFF,TGTGCCAGCAGCCAAGATATTCTGGGTTACAATGAGCAGTTCTTC
TRBV6-4,TRBJ2-3,NA,NA,CASSTWRGASTDTQYF,TGTGCCAGCAGCACTTGGAGGGGAGCTAGCACAGATACGCAGTATTTT
TRBV5-1,TRBJ1-3,many,NA,CASSSRRDFSGNTIYF,TGCGCCAGCAGCTCCCGACGGGACTTCTCTGGAAACACCATATATTTT
TRBV4-2,TRBJ2-1,few,TRBD2,CASSQESAAGGGDEQFF,TGTGCCAGCAGCCAAGAATCGGCAGCGGGGGGAGGGGATGAGCAGTTCTTC
TRBV7-9,TRBJ2-5,few,NA,CASSFPLLVETQYF,TGTGCCAGCAGCTTTCCTTTGCTAGTGGAGACCCAGTACTTC
TRBV9,TRBJ2-4,few,NA,CASSASDENIQYF,TGTGCCAGCAGCGCCTCGGATGAGAACATTCAGTACTTC
TRBV12-3/TRBV12-4,TRBJ2-5,many,NA,CASSFVQETQYF,TGTGCCAGCAGTTTTGTCCAAGAGACCCAGTACTTC
TRBV7-7,TRBJ1-1,few,NA,CANRPAPMNTEAFF,TGTGCCAACCGTCCGGCCCCTATGAACACTGAAGCTTTCTTT
TRBV11-1,TRBJ2-2,NA,TRBD1,CASSPTPTGPLNTGELFF,TGTGCCAGCAGCCCCACACCGACAGGGCCCCTAAACACCGGGGAGCTGTTTTTT
TRBV12-3/TRBV12-4,TRBJ2-3,NA,NA,CATSPPGTDTQYF,TGTGCCACCAGCCCCCCAGGCACAGATACGCAGTATTTT
TRBV20-1,TRBJ2-2,few,NA,CSARNTGQKTGELFF,TGCAGTGCCCGAAATACGGGACAAAAAACCGGGGAGCTGTTTTTT
TRBV20-1,TRBJ2-7,NA,TRBD2,CSARDLLPPGLGYEQYF,TGCAGTGCTAGAGATCTCCTCCCTCCGGGACTAGGCTACGAGCAGTACTTC
TRBV24-1,TRBJ2-5,few,NA,CATSDTAYQETQYF,TGTGCCACCAGTGATACTGCGTACCAAGAGACCCAGTACTTC
TRBV28,TRBJ2-1,few,NA,CASSPKAGEDNEQFF,TGTGCCAGCAGTCCGAAAGCGGGTGAAGACAATGAGCAGTTCTTC
TRBV10-3,TRBJ2-1,few,TRBD2,CAISDFGKTSGNDEQFF,TGTGCCATCAGTGATTTTGGGAAGACTAGCGGGAACGATGAGCAGTTCTTC
TRBV4-2,TRBJ2-1,many,TRBD2,CASSQVSGGDYNEQFF,TGTGCCAGCAGCCAAGTTAGCGGGGGAGACTACAATGAGCAGTTCTTC
TRBV4-1,TRBJ2-1,NA,TRBD2,CASSHPLKRGGDGNEQFF,TGCGCCAGCAGCCACCCCTTGAAGCGGGGGGGCGATGGCAATGAGCAGTTCTTC
TRBV4-2,TRBJ1-2,many,NA,CASSQDGGNYGYTF,TGTGCCAGCAGCCAAGACGGGGGCAACTATGGCTACACCTTC
TRBV12-3/TRBV12-4,TRBJ2-7,few,NA,CASSRFSYEQYF,TGTGCCAGCAGTCGTTTTTCCTACGAGCAGTACTTC
TRBV3-1,TRBJ2-3,NA,NA,CASSQETDFTDTQYF,TGTGCCAGCAGCCAAGAGACGGACTTCACAGATACGCAGTATTTT
TRBV12-3/TRBV12-4,TRBJ1-1,NA,NA,CASSLGRLGGTEAFF,TGTGCCAGCAGTTTAGGTCGTCTGGGGGGTACTGAAGCTTTCTTT
TRBV4-2,TRBJ1-1,few,TRBD1,CASSQDRGRDTEAFF,TGTGCCAGCAGCCAAGACAGGGGGCGAGACACTGAAGCTTTCTTT
TRBV5-5,TRBJ2-7,NA,TRBD2,CASRSAGDEQYF,TGTGCCAGCAGATCAGCGGGAGACGAGCAGTACTTC
TRBV9,TRBJ2-2,few,NA,CASSVVTEGSGELFF,TGTGCCAGCAGCGTTGTGACAGAGGGATCCGGGGAGCTGTTTTTT
TRBV12-3/TRBV12-4,TRBJ1-5,NA,NA,CASSTGTLQPQHF,TGTGCCAGCAGTACCGGGACGCTTCAGCCCCAGCATTTT
TRBV12-3/TRBV12-4,TRBJ2-2,many,TRBD1,CASSHWTGVTGELFF,TGTGCCAGCAGTCACTGGACAGGGGTCACCGGGGAGCTGTTTTTT
TRBV7-3,TRBJ2-1,few,TRBD2,CASSFERGVLNEQFF,TGTGCCAGCAGCTTTGAGCGGGGAGTCCTAAATGAGCAGTTCTTC
TRBV6-5,TRBJ2-2,few,NA,CASSYSLLWQSNTGELFF,TGTGCCAGCAGTTACTCGCTTCTTTGGCAGTCGAACACCGGGGAGCTGTTTTTT
TRBV20-1,TRBJ2-4,NA,NA,CSAQTGQTQYF,TGCAGTGCTCAGACAGGCCAAACGCAGTACTTC
TRBV29-1,TRBJ2-1,few,TRBD2,CSVGPATSGHYNEQFF,TGCAGCGTTGGACCGGCGACTAGCGGGCATTACAATGAGCAGTTCTTC
TRBV5-5,TRBJ1-1,many,TRBD1,CASSIPRGDTEAFF,TGTGCCAGCAGCATACCCAGGGGGGACACTGAAGCTTTCTTT